This T cell receptor (beta chain) was recorded in a study of T cell repertoires in cytomegalovirus infection. Study results and caveats: Within the response measured ex vivo, HLA-C-restricted CMV-specific TCR beta clonotypes were dominant.

This clonotype was counted only a few times. The antigen is unknown. The CDR3 loop spans 19 amino acids. Germline loops: CDR1 SGHRS, CDR2 YFSETQ. Trimming removed 2 bases from V and 5 bases from J; junction bases left unmatched: 15. TCRdb re-called the reads with MiXCR, one entry per CDR3 protein. Here the sample spans more than 200,000 distinct CDR3 sequences, 9.1% being singletons. The sequencing sample was made of PBMCs. The TCR originated in a human donor in good health (CMV status not recorded). Some clones in this sample may be carry-over from other donors' samples. The chain recombines TRBV5-1 with TRBJ2-5; 13 bases are shared with TRBD2. The CDR3 loop reads CASSFATTLAGGPWETQYF. The CDR3 coding sequence is TGCGCCAGCAGCTTTGCCACCACACTAGCGGGGGGGCCTTGGGAGACCCAGTACTTC.